Below, one T cell receptor beta chain is given with its context. CDR1 is SGHNT and CDR2 is YENEEA in the germline V gene. Trimming shortened V by 5 bases and J by 4 bases, and 15 bases separated the two germline ends. This CDR3 is built from 15 residues. Clones were read by immunoSEQ multiplex PCR, and TCRdb kept only the in-frame ones, dropping some. The repertoire consists of approximately 94,000 clones, with about 82% occurring once and the leading ten covering 13%. These data come from a study of blood T cell repertoires in COVID-19. This receptor was identified in a man aged 45-60 years with active or convalescent COVID-19. What was sequenced was peripheral blood. The rearrangement joins TRBV11-3 to TRBJ2-1; D is perhaps TRBD2 (6 bases). The DNA of the CDR3 is TGTGCCAGCAGCCCCGGGGTAGCGGCTTACAATGAGCAGTTCTTC. Translation gives CASSPGVAAYNEQFF.